This T cell receptor beta chain was identified during a study of blood T cell repertoires in COVID-19. The wider study: Samples of COVID-19 (acute and convalescent) were obtained from the United States, Italy and Spain. The analysed material was cDNA or gDNA that came from T cells, B-cell-depleted T cells, or PBMCs.

Looked up from germline, CDR1 is MNHEY and CDR2 is SVGEGT. The CDR3 spans 15 residues. With V trimmed by 6 bases and J by 1 base, 2 bases remained unmatched. Original analysis: Reference gene primer amplification yielded estimated nucleated cell counts. TCRdb's table, derived via immunoSEQ multiplex PCR, lists solely in-frame clones and lacks some. The V and J calls and the clone size are those of that table, but D and trimming were determined from the DNA. The table includes approximately 150,000 clones, 80% to 85% detected once. In its sample, this clone was seen many times. The origin of this receptor is a human donor in a cohort sampled during active COVID-19. Material for sequencing was peripheral blood. The V and J genes are TRBV6-2 or TRBV6-3 and TRBJ2-7, with 14 bases fitting TRBD2. The CDR3 loop is CASSRLAGGSYEQYF. The CDR3 nucleotides read TGTGCCAGCAGCCGACTAGCGGGAGGGTCCTACGAGCAGTACTTC.